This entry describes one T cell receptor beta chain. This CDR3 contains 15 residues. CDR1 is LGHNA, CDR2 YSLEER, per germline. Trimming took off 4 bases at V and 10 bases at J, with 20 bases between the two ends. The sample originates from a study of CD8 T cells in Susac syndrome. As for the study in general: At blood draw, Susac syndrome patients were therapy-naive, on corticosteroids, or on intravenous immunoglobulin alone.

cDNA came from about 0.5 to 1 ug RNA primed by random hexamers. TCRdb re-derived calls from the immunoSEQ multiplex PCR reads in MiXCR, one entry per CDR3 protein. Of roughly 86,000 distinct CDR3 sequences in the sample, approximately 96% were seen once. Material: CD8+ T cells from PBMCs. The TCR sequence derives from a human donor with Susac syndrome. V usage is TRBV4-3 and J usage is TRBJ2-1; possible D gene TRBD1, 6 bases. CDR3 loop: CASSPDSPGAEEQFF. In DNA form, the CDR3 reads TGCGCCAGCAGCCCGGACAGCCCTGGGGCGGAAGAGCAGTTCTTC.